This TCR beta chain was sequenced for a study of T cells in Graves' hyperthyroidism and ophthalmopathy. Broader study findings: The model's output predicted ophthalmopathy at a median of 6.5 months prior to onset.

The investigators amplified TCR beta CDR3 regions from RNA transcripts. With the HTBI primer set, the TCR CDR3 went through a first round of RT-PCR. TCRdb itself ran the multiplex PCR reads through MiXCR, one entry per CDR3 protein. The repertoire consists of hundreds of thousands of distinct CDR3 sequences, with about a fifth occurring once and the leading ten covering approximately 30%. Points on this clonotype: Its antigen is undetermined.

Ophthalmopathy patients showed a Clinical Activity Score of at least 3, NOSPECS grade of at least 4 and duration under 3 months. CDR1 and CDR2 (germline): SQVTM, ANQGSEA. V gave up 6 bases and J gave up 2 bases, with 14 bases separating them. This CDR3 comprises 13 residues. The sample comprised blood. This chain connects TRBV29-1 to TRBJ2-7; no firm D call. This clonotype was obtained from a man younger than 40 with Graves' ophthalmopathy. Here the CDR3 reads CSVGGLATYEQYF. The CDR3 DNA is TGCAGCGTGGGCGGTTTGGCAACCTACGAGCAGTACTTC.